This T cell receptor (beta chain) emerged from a study of Graves' ophthalmopathy and Graves' hyperthyroidism. Overall study: No ophthalmopathy within 18 months of follow-up signified stable hyperthyroidism. Findings and limits, study-wide: A model of 13 signatures distinguished ophthalmopathy from stable hyperthyroidism at 85% to 90% sensitivity and 81.08% specificity.

The study excluded patients with other autoimmune diseases, uncontrolled infections, pregnancy or lactation. Regarding this clonotype: The antigen is not known. Being one base from a much bigger clone, this may be a read error.

RNA transcripts were the template, and TCR beta CDR3 regions were amplified from them. HTBI primers served in a first-round RT-PCR, which a second-round multiplex PCR followed. TCRdb ran MiXCR on the multiplex PCR reads and lists one entry per CDR3 protein. This sample has 900,000 to 1,200,000 distinct CDR3 sequences, with roughly 35% found just once. Per germline, CDR1 MNHEY and CDR2 SVGEGT. Deletions cut 10 bases from V and 5 bases from J, with 14 bases between. This CDR3 is built from 12 residues. Specimen: peripheral blood or thyroid tissue (not recorded which). The TCR was taken from an adult man with Graves' hyperthyroidism. This chain uses TRBV6-2 or TRBV6-3 with TRBJ2-5, with D tentatively TRBD2 (5 bases). The CDR3 sequence is CANGAGWETQYF. DNA for the CDR3: TGTGCCAACGGTGCGGGCTGGGAGACCCAGTACTTC.